This section outlines one T cell receptor beta chain sequence together with its context. Its cognate antigen has yet to be identified. Base qualities were left out, and no much larger clone turns up one base away. Preparation of the library involved PCR. DNA from cultured CD4+ T cells underwent TCR sequencing with the Oncomine TCR Beta short-read assay at the Johns Hopkins FTIC core. The QIAamp micro DNA kit was used to extract genomic DNA from the cultured CD4+ T cells. The Oncomine TCR Beta libraries from cultured CD4+ T cells were pooled using unique dual indexes and then sequenced on an Illumina iSeq 100. Per the source publication's procedure: Non-productive sequences were removed, and CDR3s that did not start with C, did not end with F or W, or were shorter than 7 amino acids were discarded. Antigen-specific clonotypes were identified using the MANAFEST web application through comparison of peptide-stimulated wells with reference and other culture wells. For a clone to be called positive, the clone needed an FDR below 0.05, an odds ratio above 5, and a productive frequency above 0.1% in at least two of three replicate wells. Cross-reactive clonotypes were defined as significantly expanded in both SARS-CoV-2 spike wells and at least one common cold coronavirus spike condition. Similarity between CDR3 sequences was evaluated in R version 3.6.1 using Levenshtein distances (stringdist) and unrooted phylogenetic trees (ape). The public sequencing data were trimmed at Q25 with fastp and processed into clonotypes with MiXCR by TCRdb, which kept only in-frame beta chains. Rows merge per CDR3 protein into single entries with the most common DNA and genes. TCRdb, not the original authors, processed these V and J calls. The sample data list 15,000 to 20,000 distinct CDR3 sequences, and 56% of these were observed just once. Of the sample, approximately 10% falls within the top ten clones.

For CDR1 and CDR2, the germline V gene (reference sequence) lists DFQATT and SNEGSKA. Germline trimming: 4 bases from V, 3 bases from J; junction bases outside gene matches: 13. There are 16 amino acids in the CDR3, from cysteine to phenylalanine inclusive. Just the 48-base CDR3 DNA is kept, in frame starting at base 1. The treatment or condition label corresponds to: approximately nine-day PBMC culture with coronavirus spike peptide pools or control peptides (ViraFEST assay). The ViraFEST assay was used in the study, in which antigen-specific T cells were expanded with peptide pools and expanded clonotypes were subsequently identified by TCR sequencing. The convalescent patients' positive SARS-CoV-2 PCR tests fell between March and December 2020, which was before the Alpha, Beta and Delta variants emerged in the United States. PBMCs were cultured at under 2.5 million per well in IMDM supplemented with about 5.5% human AB serum and 8.5 to 10 IU/ml IL-2, with approximately 10 ug/ml peptide pools added. On days 3 and 7, half of the culture medium was replaced with fresh IL-2-containing medium. After 9 to 10 days of culture, CD4+ T cells were isolated by negative selection using the EasySep CD4+ T cell isolation kit. Ficoll-Paque Plus gradient centrifugation was used to isolate PBMCs from whole blood, and the isolated PBMCs were then either used fresh or cryopreserved at -140C. Each culture condition was generally run in triplicate wells.

The sample originates from a study of vaccination and CD4 T cells after COVID-19 (dated by TCRdb to the early 2020s). Notes on the research overall: Convalescent patients had a positive SARS-CoV-2 result on nasal swab PCR, and of these patients, some ten had mild disease and one had severe disease. In the convalescent cohort there were six males and four females, among whom were two Hispanic individuals, seven Caucasians, two Asians and one multiracial person. Participants received two doses of either the Pfizer-BioNTech BNT162b2 vaccine (n=8) or the Moderna mRNA-1273 vaccine (n=2). Post-COVID blood samples from convalescent patients were collected a median of approximately 93 days after diagnosis, with a range of roughly 35 to 180 days. Post-vaccine blood samples were taken a median of approximately 70 days after the second vaccine dose, with a range of about 13 to 241 days. For stimulating the cultures, overlapping spike peptide pools were used, derived from SARS-CoV-2 as well as from the common cold coronaviruses HCoV-NL63, HCoV-OC43 and HCoV-229E. Control cultures used a CEFX viral epitope pool as positive control, an HIV-1 Nef peptide pool as negative control, or no peptide. The spike-specific CD4+ TCR repertoire was compared before and after mRNA vaccination in approximately ten COVID-19 convalescent patients and a handful of infection-naive healthy vaccine recipients.

Broader findings and caveats from the paper: An increase in the median number of SARS-CoV-2-reactive clonotypes from roughly 20 after infection to some 38 after vaccination was observed, but the change was not found to be significant. The study included relatively few convalescent patients and did not analyze early timepoints after natural infection. Nearly all vaccine-specific clones in convalescent patients (304 of 307) were mono-reactive for SARS-CoV-2 spike rather than cross-reactive with common cold coronaviruses. In convalescent patients, a median around 86% of post-vaccine SARS-CoV-2-reactive clones were detected only after vaccination, suggesting vaccine-specific priming.

Recombination joined TRBV20-1 with TRBJ2-7; TRBD2 agrees with 9 junctional bases. The specimen sequenced was CD4+ T cells from blood, cultured in vitro. This TCR came from a human donor who had recovered from COVID-19. The DNA sequence reads TGCAGTGCTACATCCCTGACTAGCGGAGCCATCTACGAGCAGTACTTC. Its amino acids are CSATSLTSGAIYEQYF.